The rows below give T cell receptor beta chains drawn from one sample of a study of beta chain features in type 1 diabetes. Libraries were prepared by immunoSEQ multiplex PCR; TCRdb keeps only in-frame clonotypes and omits some of them. This repertoire shows about 710,000 clones, over 12% found once; its top ten account for approximately 0.039%. Sequenced input: naive CD4+ T cells from blood. These receptors were obtained from a man aged 18 to 29 with type 1 diabetes. Each CDR3 is given with its conserved first and last residue. Each record gives: clone size, V gene, CDR3 length, J gene, CDR3 protein. The size of a clone is reported for some rows only, either as once, few or many, or as a class for expanded clones.

>.|TRBV7-6|15|TRBJ2-7
CASSLSAGASYEQYF
>few|TRBV29-1|12|TRBJ2-1
CSAWGRNNEQFF
>.|TRBV29-1|14|TRBJ2-1
CSGEEGFWGNEQFF
>.|TRBV7-8|15|TRBJ2-5
CASGIAGQAQETQYF
>few|TRBV28|13|TRBJ2-7
CASSLPMGPEQYF
>.|TRBV6-6|15|TRBJ2-3
CASSYRVPGTDTQYF
>few|TRBV7-9|16|TRBJ2-5
CASSPLLGQGQETQYF
>.|TRBV5-4|13|TRBJ2-3
CASSPDSTDTQYF
>few|TRBV30|13|TRBJ2-7
CAWSLGTGQEQYF
>few|TRBV29-1|16|TRBJ1-2
CSVANRGGLFDYGYTF
>few|TRBV4-1|16|TRBJ2-2
CASSQEAGGFTGELFF
>.|TRBV13|19|TRBJ2-1
CASNLQPSRWGRGHNEQFF
>.|TRBV6-6|15|TRBJ2-3
CASSHRGYSTDTQYF
>few|TRBV18|16|TRBJ2-3
CASSSGTSGGTDTQYF
>few|TRBV9|13|TRBJ1-5
CASSFLGDQPQHF
>few|TRBV2|13|TRBJ2-3
CASSLSLADTQYF
>.|TRBV9|13|TRBJ2-2
CASSVEGTGELFF
>few|TRBV2|12|TRBJ1-2
CASSEAPSGYTF
>.|TRBV5-1|12|TRBJ2-1
CASSLARNEQFF
>.|TRBV9|15|TRBJ1-2
CASSVGTAPNYGYTF
>.|TRBV10-1|13|TRBJ2-7
CASSRSRTNEQYF
>.|TRBV4-2|16|TRBJ2-1
CASSQDTSGRYNEQFF
>few|TRBV9|15|TRBJ2-7
CASSAGRHSGYEQYF
>few|TRBV5-1|13|TRBJ2-1
CASSLGDKNEQFF
>.|TRBV7-3|15|TRBJ2-3
CASSLIDRETDTQYF
>.|TRBV29-1|13|TRBJ1-1
CSTKDRGQGDAFF
>.|TRBV2|13|TRBJ2-7
CASKVGQTYEQYF
>.|TRBV7-2|15|TRBJ2-7
CASSRGGLAGYEQYF
>few|TRBV29-1|13|TRBJ1-2
CSVRVSREYGYTF
>.|TRBV5-1|16|TRBJ2-2
CASSSSGTANTGELFF
>.|TRBV9|16|TRBJ2-3
CASSAPGTSGSYTQYF
>few|TRBV7-9|14|TRBJ1-5
CASSLDRQNQPQHF
>few|TRBV28|12|TRBJ2-3
CASRESTDTQYF
>.|TRBV30|13|TRBJ1-2
CAWGTGGLYGYTF
>few|TRBV2|15|TRBJ1-5
CASSRDRGSNQPQHF
>.|TRBV6-5|14|TRBJ1-1
CASSYQGGDTEAFF
>few|TRBV29-1|13|TRBJ2-7
CSVETDSRREQYF
>.|TRBV28|16|TRBJ2-1
CASSTSGTAKNNEQFF
>.|TRBV6-5|14|TRBJ2-5
CASSYATGVETQYF
>few|TRBV18|13|TRBJ2-7
CASSPPDQGTQYF
>.|TRBV28|16|TRBJ1-5
CASSPRTGISNQPQHF
>.|TRBV29-1|13|TRBJ1-2
CSAAEGGGHGYTF
>few|TRBV27|12|TRBJ2-7
CASSSRLQEQYF
>.|TRBV14|19|TRBJ1-2
CASSQVGAGSEKANYGYTF
>.|TRBV25-1|15|TRBJ1-2
CASSEYGLELYGYTF
>few|TRBV18|15|TRBJ2-7
CASSPPGPGGYEQYF
>few|TRBV11-3|15|TRBJ2-7
CASSFGTGGMREQYF
>.|TRBV15|14|TRBJ2-7
CATSRGTGPYEQYF
>.|TRBV7-2|15|TRBJ2-7
CASSFGTPFSYEQYF
>.|TRBV7-2|13|TRBJ2-5
CASSFPTVETQYF
>few|TRBV9|15|TRBJ2-7
CASRKDSNPLGEQYF